This TCR beta chain is from a study of lymphopenia after photon versus proton radiotherapy. V was trimmed by 5 bases and J by 3 bases, leaving 7 bases between them. Looked up from germline, CDR1 is SGHTA and CDR2 is FQGNSA. CDR3 size: 12 residues. Clones were read by immunoSEQ multiplex PCR, and TCRdb kept only the in-frame ones, dropping some. The table shows fewer than 15,000 clones, with about nine tenths occurring only once. The sequencing used peripheral blood, collected from a patient treated with photon-based radiotherapy. This sequence was found in a man between 60 and 75 years old with pancreatic cancer. V usage is TRBV7-2 and J usage is TRBJ1-2; no clear D. The CDR3 region is CASSPGDYGYTF. CDR3 DNA sequence: TGTGCCAGCAGCCCAGGTGACTATGGCTACACCTTC.